Here is one T cell receptor (beta chain) with its context. The antigen is not known. These data belong to a study of a mutant IDH1 vaccine in newly diagnosed glioma. Regarding time point: week 11, during vaccination. It was 300 ug of mutant IDH1 20-mer peptide that made up each vaccine dose, given with topical imiquimod. Assay used: immunoSEQ multiplex PCR; TCRdb lists only in-frame clones, some missing. The data contain 50,000 or so clones, over 75% of them singletons. This TCR was sampled from a man in his forties or fifties with glioma. Here the sequenced sample was PBMCs, taken from a glioma patient whose treatment included an IDH1 peptide vaccine.

CDR3 DNA sequence: TGCGCCAGCAGCTTGGCTAGCCCAGAGACCCAGTACTTC. Translation: CASSLASPETQYF. The V and J genes are TRBV5-1 and TRBJ2-5; D may be TRBD2 (5 bases). The CDR3 totals 13 residues. In germline, CDR1 is SGHRS, CDR2 YFSETQ. V lost 0 bases and J lost 4, with 7 bases in between. The full variable domain, rest sourced from reference TRBV5-1 and TRBJ2-5, is KAGVTQTPRYLIKTRGQQVTLSCSPISGHRSVSWYQQTPGQGLQFLFEYFSETQRNKGNFPGRFSGRQFSNSRSEMNVSTLELGDSALYLCASSLASPETQYFGPGTRLLVL.